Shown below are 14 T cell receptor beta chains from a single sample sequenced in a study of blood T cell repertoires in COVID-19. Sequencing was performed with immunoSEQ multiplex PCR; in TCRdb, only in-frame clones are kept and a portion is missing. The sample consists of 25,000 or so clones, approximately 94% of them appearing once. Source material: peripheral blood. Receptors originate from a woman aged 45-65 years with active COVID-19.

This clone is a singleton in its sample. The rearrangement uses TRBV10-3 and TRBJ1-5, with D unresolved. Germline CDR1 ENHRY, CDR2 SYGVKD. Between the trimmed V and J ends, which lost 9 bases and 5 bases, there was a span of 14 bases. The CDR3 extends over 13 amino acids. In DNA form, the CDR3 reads TGTGCCATAAGCGCCCAGCTCGATCAGCCCCAGCATTTT. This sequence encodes CAISAQLDQPQHF.

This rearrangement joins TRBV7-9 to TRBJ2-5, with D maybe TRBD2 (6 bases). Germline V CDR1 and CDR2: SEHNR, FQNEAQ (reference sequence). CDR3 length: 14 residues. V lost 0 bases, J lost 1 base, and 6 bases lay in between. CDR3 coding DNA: TGTGCCAGCAGCTTAGCGGGGGGCCAAGAGACCCAGTACTTC. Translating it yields CASSLAGGQETQYF.

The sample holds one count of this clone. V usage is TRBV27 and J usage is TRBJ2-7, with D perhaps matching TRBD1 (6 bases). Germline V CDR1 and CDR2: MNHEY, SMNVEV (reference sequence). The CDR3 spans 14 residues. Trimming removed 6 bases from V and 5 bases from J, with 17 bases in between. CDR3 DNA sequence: TGTGCCAGCAGGGTGGGACACCCGGACCACGAGCAGTACTTC. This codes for CASRVGHPDHEQYF.

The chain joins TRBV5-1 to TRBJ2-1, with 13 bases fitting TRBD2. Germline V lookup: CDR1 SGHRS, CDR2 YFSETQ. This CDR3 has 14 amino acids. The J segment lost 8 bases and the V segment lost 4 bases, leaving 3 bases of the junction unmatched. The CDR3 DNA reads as TGCGCCAGCAGCACTAGCGGGAGGGCAGATGAGCAGTTCTTC. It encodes CASSTSGRADEQFF.

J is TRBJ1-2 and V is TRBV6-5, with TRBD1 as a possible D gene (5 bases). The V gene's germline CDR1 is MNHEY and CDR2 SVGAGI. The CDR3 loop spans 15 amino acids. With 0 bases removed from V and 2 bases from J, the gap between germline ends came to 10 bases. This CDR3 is CASSYSETANYGYTF. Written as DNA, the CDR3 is TGTGCCAGCAGTTACTCGGAGACAGCGAACTATGGCTACACCTTC.

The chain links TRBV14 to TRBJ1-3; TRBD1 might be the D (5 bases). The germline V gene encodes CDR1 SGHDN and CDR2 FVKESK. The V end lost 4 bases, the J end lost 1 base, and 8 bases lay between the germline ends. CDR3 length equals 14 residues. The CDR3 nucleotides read TGTGCCAGCAGCCCGGGACTTTCTGGAAACACCATATATTTT. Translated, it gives CASSPGLSGNTIYF.

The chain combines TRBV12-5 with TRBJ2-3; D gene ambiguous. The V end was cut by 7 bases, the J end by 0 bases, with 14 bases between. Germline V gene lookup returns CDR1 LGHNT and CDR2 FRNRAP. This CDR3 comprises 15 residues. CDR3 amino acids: CASAPEVPSTDTQYF. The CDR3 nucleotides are TGTGCTAGTGCCCCCGAGGTTCCTAGCACAGATACGCAGTATTTT. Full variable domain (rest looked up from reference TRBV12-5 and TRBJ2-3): DARVTQTPRHKVTEMGQEVTMRCQPILGHNTVFWYRQTMMQGLELLAYFRNRAPLDDSGMPKDRFSAEMPDATLATLKIQPSEPRDSAVYFCASAPEVPSTDTQYFGPGTRLTVL.

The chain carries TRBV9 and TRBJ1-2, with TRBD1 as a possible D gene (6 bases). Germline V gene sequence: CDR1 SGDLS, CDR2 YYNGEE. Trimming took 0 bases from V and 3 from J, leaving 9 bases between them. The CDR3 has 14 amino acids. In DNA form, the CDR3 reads TGTGCCAGCAGCGTAGCGCCAGGGGACTATGGCTACACCTTC. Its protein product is CASSVAPGDYGYTF.

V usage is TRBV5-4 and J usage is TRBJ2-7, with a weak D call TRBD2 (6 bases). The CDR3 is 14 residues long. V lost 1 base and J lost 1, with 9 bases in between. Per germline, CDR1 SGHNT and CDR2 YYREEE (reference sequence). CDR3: CASSLYGGSYEQYF. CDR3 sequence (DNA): TGTGCCAGCAGCTTGTACGGGGGTTCCTACGAGCAGTACTTC. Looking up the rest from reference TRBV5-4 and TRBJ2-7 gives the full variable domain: ETGVTQSPTHLIKTRGQQVTLRCSSQSGHNTVSWYQQALGQGPQFIFQYYREEENGRGNFPPRFSGLQFPNYSSELNVNALELDDSALYLCASSLYGGSYEQYFGPGTRLTVT.

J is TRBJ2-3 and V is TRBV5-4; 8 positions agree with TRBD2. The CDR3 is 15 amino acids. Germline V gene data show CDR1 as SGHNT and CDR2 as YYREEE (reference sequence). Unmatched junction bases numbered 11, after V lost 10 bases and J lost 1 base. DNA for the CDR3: TGTGCCGGCCAAGGGGGTAGCGGGGGCACAGATACGCAGTATTTT. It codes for CAGQGGSGGTDTQYF.

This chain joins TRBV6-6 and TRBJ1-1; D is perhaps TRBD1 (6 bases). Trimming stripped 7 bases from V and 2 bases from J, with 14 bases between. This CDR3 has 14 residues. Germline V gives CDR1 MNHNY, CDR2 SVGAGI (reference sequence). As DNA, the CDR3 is TGTGCCAGCATCTACGTGGGGGCAAACACTGAAGCTTTCTTT. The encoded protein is CASIYVGANTEAFF.

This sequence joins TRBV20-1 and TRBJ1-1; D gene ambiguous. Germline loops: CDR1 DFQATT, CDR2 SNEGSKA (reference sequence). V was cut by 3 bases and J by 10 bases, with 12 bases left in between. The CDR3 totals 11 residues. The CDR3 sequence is CSASPGVLAFF. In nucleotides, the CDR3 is TGCAGTGCTAGTCCCGGGGTCCTAGCTTTCTTT.

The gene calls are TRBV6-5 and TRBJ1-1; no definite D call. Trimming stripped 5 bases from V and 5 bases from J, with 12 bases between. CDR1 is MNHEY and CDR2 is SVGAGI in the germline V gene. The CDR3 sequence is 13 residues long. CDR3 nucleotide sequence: TGTGCCAGCAGTCCTGTCCCGAGTACTGAAGCTTTCTTT. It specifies CASSPVPSTEAFF.

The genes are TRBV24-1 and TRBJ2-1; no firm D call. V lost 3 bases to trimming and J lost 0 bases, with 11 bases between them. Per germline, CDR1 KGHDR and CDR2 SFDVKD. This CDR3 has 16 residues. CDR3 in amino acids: CATSDERPGSYNEQFF. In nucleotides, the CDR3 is TGTGCCACCAGTGATGAAAGGCCAGGCTCCTACAATGAGCAGTTCTTC.